This T cell receptor (beta chain) was recovered during a study of T cell clonality in common variable immunodeficiency. There are many counts of this clone. Its antigen is currently unknown. Read coverage stops 3 residues before the CDR3 terminus; the germline J gene supplies the remainder. The identical CDR3 is also encoded by other nucleotide sequences in the sample. Sequencing input was equivalent genomic DNA from CVID and controls. Measured with immunoSEQ multiplex PCR; TCRdb has only the in-frame clones, and not every one. The sample yields about 52,000 clones, without any singletons. V lost 7 bases to trimming and J lost 9 bases; unmatched junction nucleotides: 8. Germline assignment: CDR1 LNHDA and CDR2 SQIVND (reference sequence). The CDR3 has 13 amino acids. The study, taken as a whole, reports: Shared TCRbeta clones were fewer between CVID subjects than controls.

Both groups were predominantly of Caucasian heritage. Sequenced material: peripheral blood mononuclear cells. This rearrangement joins TRBV19 to TRBJ1-3, with 8 bases fitting TRBD1. The TCR was taken from a person aged 18 to 69 in good health. The CDR3 protein is CASTQTGVSTIYF. CDR3 bases read: TGTGCCAGTACCCAGACAGGGGTCAGCACC.